The entry that follows covers one TCR beta chain sequence. These data originate in a study of control samples from healthy donors and cancer patients. The CDR3 length is 18 residues. Germline assignment: CDR1 SGHVS and CDR2 FQNEAQ. J gave up 6 bases and V 0 bases, and 14 bases lay outside the gene matches. TCRdb keeps only in-frame clones here, not all; method: immunoSEQ multiplex PCR. This sample has tens of thousands of clones, with 75% to 95% found just once. V gene TRBV7-8 combines with J gene TRBJ2-4; TRBD1 matches 7 bases. The TCR sequence derives from a man aged 25-45 years with colorectal cancer. Sequenced material: PBMCs. The CDR3 sequence: CASSLARTTQGVRNIQYF. The CDR3 bases are TGTGCCAGCAGCTTAGCCCGGACCACTCAGGGGGTGAGAAACATTCAGTACTTC.